A selection of T cell receptor beta chains follows, all from one sample in a study of blood T cell repertoires in COVID-19. TCRdb's table, derived via immunoSEQ multiplex PCR, lists solely in-frame clones and lacks some. This table has 200,000 to 250,000 clones, 86% appearing once. Sequencing used PBMCs or T cells enriched from blood (not recorded which). These receptors originate from a woman aged 50 to 60 in a cohort exposed to, infected with or recovered from COVID-19 (not recorded which). The CDR3 runs from the conserved cysteine through the conserved F or W. D genes are given only for firm matches. Not every row has a clone size; where given, it reads once, few, many or a size class.

J gene: TRBJ1-6; clone size: NA; D gene: NA; V gene: TRBV4-2; CDR3 protein: CASSQDLRWEVLRNSPLHF; CDR3 DNA: TGTGCCAGCAGCCAAGATCTGCGTTGGGAGGTTCTAAGGAATTCACCCCTCCACTTT
J gene: TRBJ2-1; clone size: NA; D gene: NA; V gene: TRBV2; CDR3 protein: CASGTGPHNEQFF; CDR3 DNA: TGTGCCAGCGGAACAGGCCCACACAATGAGCAGTTCTTC
J gene: TRBJ1-5; clone size: NA; D gene: NA; V gene: TRBV11-2; CDR3 protein: CASSFYFNQPQHF; CDR3 DNA: TGTGCCAGCAGCTTTTACTTTAATCAGCCCCAGCATTTT
J gene: TRBJ1-2; clone size: many; D gene: TRBD1; V gene: TRBV3-1/TRBV3-2; CDR3 protein: CASSLTQGARGYTF; CDR3 DNA: TGTGCCAGCAGCCTAACACAGGGGGCGCGGGGCTACACCTTC
J gene: TRBJ2-1; clone size: NA; D gene: NA; V gene: TRBV30; CDR3 protein: CAWSRGLPNNEQFF; CDR3 DNA: TGTGCCTGGAGTAGGGGACTTCCAAACAATGAGCAGTTCTTC
J gene: TRBJ2-1; clone size: NA; D gene: TRBD2; V gene: TRBV6-5; CDR3 protein: CATSLGTSGYNEQFF; CDR3 DNA: TGTGCCACCTCCCTCGGGACTAGCGGTTACAATGAGCAGTTCTTC
J gene: TRBJ1-6; clone size: NA; D gene: NA; V gene: TRBV7-2; CDR3 protein: CASSLGTANSPLHF; CDR3 DNA: TGTGCCAGCAGCTTAGGGACAGCCAATTCACCCCTCCACTTT
J gene: TRBJ1-2; clone size: NA; D gene: NA; V gene: TRBV19; CDR3 protein: CASSNVVGRGFYGYTF; CDR3 DNA: TGTGCCAGTAGTAACGTCGTTGGCAGGGGCTTCTATGGCTACACCTTC
J gene: TRBJ2-3; clone size: NA; D gene: NA; V gene: TRBV7-2; CDR3 protein: CASSFRARVAGITDTQYF; CDR3 DNA: TGTGCCAGCAGCTTTAGGGCTCGTGTCGCGGGGATCACAGATACGCAGTATTTT
J gene: TRBJ2-5; clone size: NA; D gene: TRBD1; V gene: TRBV5-8; CDR3 protein: CASSLAVGQGKETQYF; CDR3 DNA: TGTGCCAGCAGCTTGGCCGTTGGACAGGGCAAAGAGACCCAGTACTTC
J gene: TRBJ1-2; clone size: NA; D gene: TRBD1; V gene: TRBV20-1; CDR3 protein: CSASRTGEDGYTF; CDR3 DNA: TGCAGTGCTAGTCGGACAGGGGAGGATGGCTACACCTTC
J gene: TRBJ2-5; clone size: NA; D gene: NA; V gene: TRBV21-1; CDR3 protein: CASSNFGSGSSYQETQYF; CDR3 DNA: NA
J gene: TRBJ1-2; clone size: once; D gene: NA; V gene: TRBV7-8; CDR3 protein: CASSLGLPGEGYTF; CDR3 DNA: TGTGCCAGCAGCTTGGGACTCCCCGGCGAGGGCTACACCTTC
J gene: TRBJ2-7; clone size: once; D gene: TRBD1; V gene: TRBV7-3; CDR3 protein: CASSLGDRGRIIAYEQYF; CDR3 DNA: TGTGCCAGCAGCTTAGGGGACAGGGGGCGAATAATAGCTTACGAGCAGTACTTC
J gene: TRBJ1-3; clone size: NA; D gene: NA; V gene: TRBV5-1; CDR3 protein: CASSPQVQGLSGNTIYF; CDR3 DNA: TGCGCCAGCAGCCCGCAGGTCCAGGGACTCTCTGGAAACACCATATATTTT
J gene: TRBJ1-5; clone size: NA; D gene: NA; V gene: TRBV10-1; CDR3 protein: CASSEVRGQPQHF; CDR3 DNA: TGCGCCAGCAGTGAAGTCCGGGGTCAGCCCCAGCATTTT
J gene: TRBJ1-4; clone size: NA; D gene: NA; V gene: TRBV30; CDR3 protein: CAWSVLRRTNEKLFF; CDR3 DNA: TGTGCCTGGAGTGTACTGAGGAGGACTAATGAAAAACTGTTTTTT
J gene: TRBJ1-5; clone size: NA; D gene: NA; V gene: TRBV5-5; CDR3 protein: CASSLQLQQGQPQHF; CDR3 DNA: TGTGCCAGCAGCCTGCAGCTCCAACAGGGACAGCCCCAGCATTTT
J gene: TRBJ1-2; clone size: NA; D gene: NA; V gene: TRBV7-9; CDR3 protein: CASSPSGAANYGYTF; CDR3 DNA: TGTGCCAGCAGCCCGAGCGGTGCCGCTAACTATGGCTACACCTTC
J gene: TRBJ1-5; clone size: NA; D gene: TRBD1; V gene: TRBV6-2/TRBV6-3; CDR3 protein: CASSRGQGGFNQPQHF; CDR3 DNA: TGTGCCAGCAGCCGCGGACAGGGGGGATTCAATCAGCCCCAGCATTTT
J gene: TRBJ2-5; clone size: NA; D gene: NA; V gene: TRBV29-1; CDR3 protein: CSVALETQYF; CDR3 DNA: TGCAGCGTTGCCCTAGAGACCCAGTACTTC
J gene: TRBJ1-3; clone size: NA; D gene: NA; V gene: TRBV9; CDR3 protein: CASSVERDLGNTIYF; CDR3 DNA: TGTGCCAGCAGCGTAGAGAGGGATTTAGGAAACACCATATATTTT